These 28 T cell receptor beta chains were all obtained from the same sample, sequenced in a study of blood T cells in healthy people across ages. Then a second PCR, running about 7 to 11 cycles, was carried out with a sample-barcoded 5' primer and a J-beta primer mix. TCRdb reanalysed the 5' RACE reads using MiXCR and keeps one entry per CDR3 protein. The sample has fewer than 800,000 distinct CDR3 sequences; roughly 32% are singletons. The sample taken for sequencing was blood. These receptors came from a woman older than 75 in good health.

The chain is built from TRBV20-1 and TRBJ1-2, with D possibly being TRBD1 (6 bases). Trimming removed 4 bases from V and 9 bases from J, with 15 bases in between. From germline, CDR1 is DFQATT and CDR2 SNEGSKA (reference sequence). CDR3 length: 12 residues. CDR3 DNA sequence: TGCAGTGCTAAGGCAGGGGAGAGGAGCTACACCTTC. Translating it yields CSAKAGERSYTF.

As regards this clonotype: The junction and the germline gene differ at one end; a read error may be behind it. The J gene is TRBJ1-5, the V gene TRBV9, with D possibly TRBD1 on 6 matching bases. Germline assignment: CDR1 SGDLS and CDR2 YYNGEE. This CDR3 spans 15 amino acids. The CDR3 reads CASSVDGTSNRPQHF. Written as DNA, the CDR3 is TGTGCCAGCAGCGTAGACGGGACAAGTAATCGGCCCCAGCATTTT.

This clonotype was detected only a few times. The chain employs TRBV5-1 and TRBJ1-4; D call uncertain. Germline CDR1 and CDR2: SGHRS and YFSETQ. The CDR3 sequence is 15 residues long. V gave up 4 bases and J gave up 3 bases, with 13 bases separating them. CDR3 loop: CASSTLAWANEKLFF. The CDR3 bases are TGCGCCAGCAGCACATTAGCGTGGGCTAATGAAAAACTGTTTTTT.

The CDR3 bases are TGTGCCAGCAGTTACTCCCCCCTCCGGGGGGACAATGAGCAGTACTTC. Residues: CASSYSPLRGDNEQYF. The chain links TRBV6-5 to TRBJ2-5; possible D gene TRBD2, 7 bases. V lost 0 bases and J 11 bases, leaving 22 bases between the germline ends. Germline CDR1 reads MNHEY; CDR2 reads SVGAGI. The CDR3 loop spans 16 amino acids.

In regard to this clonotype: Just one base apart from a much larger clone, this may be a read error. The chain joins TRBV3-1 to TRBJ2-7; D is unresolved. The DNA matches TRBJ2-5 better at its end, which makes the J call doubtful. CDR1 is LGHDT and CDR2 is YNNKEL in the germline V gene (reference sequence). The CDR3 length is 13 residues. The CDR3 nucleotides read TGTGCCAGCAACCAAGGCAGGTTAGAGACCCAGTACTTC. As protein: CASNQGRLETQYF.

This clonotype came up many times. The chain employs TRBV7-2 and TRBJ2-3; weak D call: TRBD1 (6 bases). The germline V and J ends were trimmed by 3 bases and 3 bases, with 13 bases remaining between them. This CDR3 has 15 residues. Per germline, CDR1 SGHTA and CDR2 FQGNSA. The CDR3 DNA reads as TGTGCCAGCAGCTTCAGCGACAGGAAAACAGATACGCAGTATTTT. Its protein is CASSFSDRKTDTQYF.

In regard to this clonotype: Possible read error: a much larger clone is one base away. V usage is TRBV12-3 or TRBV12-4 and J usage is TRBJ2-1, with no clear D. The DNA matches TRBJ2-7 better at its end, which makes the J call doubtful. The CDR3 runs 16 residues. The CDR3 is CASSLVGSSSYNEQYF. For the CDR3, the DNA is TGTGCCAGCAGTTTGGTGGGTTCGAGCTCCTACAATGAGCAGTACTTC.

V is TRBV7-2 and J is TRBJ2-7; 10 nucleotides align to TRBD2. V shed 4 bases and J 3 bases; nucleotides not matched to a gene: 3. CDR1 SGHTA and CDR2 FQGNSA come from the germline V gene. The length of the CDR3 is 14 residues. The CDR3, as DNA: TGTGCCAGCAGCTCCCAGCGGGGGGGCTACGAGCAGTACTTC. Amino acids: CASSSQRGGYEQYF.

This clonotype has only a few counts. The rearrangement uses TRBV5-1 and TRBJ1-4; 9 bases line up with TRBD1. V lost 2 bases, J lost 6 bases, and 8 bases stayed unmatched. The germline gives CDR1 SGHRS, CDR2 YFSETQ. The CDR3 has 16 amino acids. CDR3 sequence (DNA): TGCGCCAGCAGCTTAATGGCGGGACAGGGATATGAAAAACTGTTTTTT. Protein sequence: CASSLMAGQGYEKLFF.

The gene calls are TRBV2 and TRBJ2-5; 8 bases fit TRBD2. This CDR3 has 11 amino acids. The V gene's germline CDR1 is SNHLY and CDR2 FYNNEI. The V and J ends lost 9 bases and 5 bases, in that order; junction bases with no gene match: 2. CDR3 protein: CARSGGETQYF. In DNA, the CDR3 is TGTGCCAGATCGGGGGGGGAGACCCAGTACTTC.

This clonotype was observed many times. The gene calls are TRBV20-1 and TRBJ2-7, with 7 bases fitting TRBD1. Germline values: CDR1 DFQATT, CDR2 SNEGSKA (reference sequence). The CDR3 covers 14 residues. V dropped 1 base and J dropped 4; count of bases not matched to a gene: 7. In DNA form, the CDR3 reads TGCAGTGCTAGAGGGACAGGAGGAGTTTACGAGCAGTACTTC. Translated: CSARGTGGVYEQYF.

This clonotype showed up just a few times. This chain links TRBV5-1 with TRBJ1-2; 12 nucleotides line up with TRBD1. Germline V gene sequence: CDR1 SGHRS, CDR2 YFSETQ. After removal of 4 bases from V and 3 bases from J, the junction contained 7 bases not matched to a gene. This CDR3 is 16 amino acids long. In DNA, the CDR3 is TGCGCCAGCAGCACGGGGACAGGGGGCGCAGACTATGGCTACACCTTC. The encoded protein is CASSTGTGGADYGYTF.

This clonotype occurred many times. V is TRBV6-5 and J is TRBJ2-3; 7 bases are a match to TRBD2. Germline lookup yields CDR1 MNHEY and CDR2 SVGAGI. The CDR3 loop spans 13 amino acids. The J segment lost 4 bases and the V segment lost 6 bases, leaving 4 bases of the junction unmatched. The chain's CDR3 is CASSDGGADTQYF. Written as DNA, the CDR3 is TGTGCCAGCAGCGATGGGGGGGCAGATACGCAGTATTTT.

Points on this clonotype: A much bigger clone sits one base away, suggesting this may be a read error. The J gene is TRBJ1-2, the V gene TRBV7-2; no clear D gene. CDR1 is SGHTA and CDR2 is FQGNSA in the germline V gene. Trimming stripped 5 bases from V and 9 bases from J, with 13 bases between. The CDR3 extends over 12 amino acids. The CDR3 loop is CASSPGPHSYTF. CDR3 coding DNA: TGTGCCAGCAGCCCCGGACCCCATAGCTACACCTTC. The entire variable domain, with the rest obtained from reference TRBV7-2 and TRBJ1-2, is as follows: GAGVSQSPSNKVTEKGKDVELRCDPISGHTALYWYRQSLGQGLEFLIYFQGNSAPDKSGLPSDRFSAERTGGSVSTLTIQRTQQEDSAVYLCASSPGPHSYTFGSGTRLTVV.

Ten or more counts support this clonotype. This rearrangement joins TRBV4-1 to TRBJ2-1, with a possible D match to TRBD2 (5 bases). Trimming took 0 bases from V and 1 from J, leaving 7 bases between them. Germline CDR1 and CDR2: MGHRA and YSYEKL. This CDR3 has 15 residues. CDR3: CASSQETGSYNEQFF. In DNA form, the CDR3 reads TGCGCCAGCAGCCAAGAGACGGGGTCCTACAATGAGCAGTTCTTC.

Worth noting for this clonotype: A much larger clone differs by one base, so this may be a read error. No conserved phenylalanine or tryptophan ends this CDR3, so it is likely a read error. This chain connects TRBV6-1 to TRBJ2-5; TRBD1 matches at 8 bases. The CDR3 has 15 amino acids. Germline CDR1 reads MNHNS; CDR2 reads SASEGT. Unmatched junction bases numbered 8, after V lost 4 bases and J lost 4 bases. CDR3 DNA: TGTGCCAGCAGTGCCGGTCCAGGGGGCATAGAGACCCAGTACTTA. Amino acid sequence: CASSAGPGGIETQYL.

This clonotype was observed a handful of times. The chain combines TRBV4-2 with TRBJ2-5, with a tentative D call TRBD2 (5 bases). The CDR3 extends over 17 amino acids. The germline V gene encodes CDR1 LGHNA and CDR2 YNFKEQ. With 4 bases removed from V and 2 bases from J, the gap between germline ends came to 20 bases. As DNA, the CDR3 is TGTGCCAGCAGCCCGACGCCCACCATAAGGAGGCAAGAGACCCAGTACTTC. Protein product: CASSPTPTIRRQETQYF.

This clonotype was counted ten times or more. The genes are TRBV10-2 and TRBJ1-5, with a tentative D call TRBD1 (5 bases). Germline-derived CDR1 and CDR2 are WSHSY and SAAADI. The CDR3 consists of 13 residues. The V end lost 2 bases, the J end lost 8 bases, and 10 bases lay between the germline ends. In nucleotides, the CDR3 is TGCGCCAGCAGTGAGGCGGAAGGGGAGCCCCAGCATTTT. It specifies CASSEAEGEPQHF.

A few counts support this clonotype. This may be a read error, as it is one base from a much larger clone. The gene calls are TRBV5-1 and TRBJ2-5, with D possibly TRBD2 on 5 matching bases. CDR3 length: 15 residues. V lost 4 bases to trimming and J lost 11 bases, with 24 bases between them. Germline CDR1 SGHRS, CDR2 YFSETQ. CDR3 loop: CASSPPAGFYNEQYF. The CDR3 DNA is TGCGCCAGCAGCCCCCCTGCGGGTTTCTACAATGAGCAGTACTTC.

This clonotype was seen many times. The chain is built from TRBV5-1 and TRBJ1-4; D is undetermined. The CDR3 is made up of 16 amino acids. CDR1 is SGHRS, CDR2 YFSETQ, per germline. The V end was cut by 3 bases, the J end by 0 bases, with 12 bases between. CDR3 DNA: TGCGCCAGCAGCTCCTACTCACCCGCAACTAATGAAAAACTGTTTTTT. Its translation: CASSSYSPATNEKLFF.

The chain links TRBV7-2 to TRBJ2-7, with 10 bases identical to TRBD1. The CDR3 contains 13 residues. CDR1 is SGHTA, CDR2 FQGNSA, per germline. V was pared by 5 bases and J by 6 bases, with 4 bases of the junction left unmatched. CDR3 amino acids: CASSGDRGIEQYF. The CDR3, as DNA: TGTGCCAGCAGCGGGGACAGGGGAATCGAGCAGTACTTC.

This clonotype was detected many times. This chain joins TRBV21-1 and TRBJ2-1; TRBD1, the table's D call, lacks a check against the DNA. TRBV21-1 is marked as a pseudogene. The CDR3 extends over 16 amino acids. CDR3 sequence (DNA): TGTGCCAGCAGCAAAAGGACAGGTCAGGCGGGCAATGAGCAGTTCTTC. Translated: CASSKRTGQAGNEQFF.

In this sample, this clonotype turned up many times. The genes are TRBV7-3 and TRBJ2-1; TRBD2 aligns across 7 bases. V gave up 5 bases and J gave up 2 bases; unmatched junction bases: 9. Germline V gene lookup returns CDR1 SGHTA and CDR2 FQGTGA. This CDR3 is 16 amino acids long. The CDR3 DNA sequence: TGTGCCAGCAGCCCCTTGGGGGGGGGTACCTACAATGAGCAGTTCTTC. Amino acids: CASSPLGGGTYNEQFF.

This clonotype has ten or more counts. The rearrangement uses TRBV15 and TRBJ2-5; perhaps TRBD2 as D (7 bases). From germline, CDR1 is LNHNV and CDR2 YYDKDF (reference sequence). Trimming took 1 base from V and 7 from J, leaving 16 bases between them. This CDR3 is 15 amino acids long. CDR3 protein: CATSRATAGAGTQYF. CDR3 coding DNA: TGTGCCACCAGCAGAGCGACCGCGGGGGCTGGGACCCAGTACTTC.

This clonotype was detected ten times or more. The rearrangement links TRBV6-1 to TRBJ2-7; either TRBD1 or TRBD2 may supply D (6 bases each). Germline V CDR1 and CDR2: MNHNS, SASEGT. Trimming pared 7 bases from V and 2 bases from J, leaving 18 bases between. The CDR3 is 15 amino acids. CDR3 protein: CASIPTHGGPYEQYF. Written as DNA, the CDR3 is TGTGCCAGCATTCCCACGCATGGGGGGCCCTACGAGCAGTACTTC.

Ten or more counts support this clonotype. The V call is TRBV2, the J call TRBJ1-2; D call uncertain. Germline CDR1 reads SNHLY; CDR2 reads FYNNEI. Deletions cut 2 bases from V and 2 bases from J, with 6 bases between. The CDR3 is made up of 13 amino acids. The CDR3 DNA sequence: TGTGCCAGCAGTGAAACTTTAAACTATGGCTACACCTTC. It encodes CASSETLNYGYTF.

This clonotype showed up many times. The chain employs TRBV5-1 and TRBJ2-6, with a tentative D call TRBD2 (6 bases). The germline V gene encodes CDR1 SGHRS and CDR2 YFSETQ. V lost 3 bases and J 0 bases, leaving 7 bases between the germline ends. The CDR3 loop spans 15 amino acids. This CDR3 is CASSSGGSGANVLTF. The CDR3 DNA sequence: TGCGCCAGCAGCTCCGGGGGCTCTGGGGCCAACGTCCTGACTTTC.

This clonotype was counted ten times or more. The chain is built from TRBV6-5 and TRBJ1-6, with D possibly TRBD1 on 6 matching bases. The CDR3 sequence is 16 residues long. V lost 7 bases, J lost 6 bases, and 19 bases lay in between. CDR1 is MNHEY and CDR2 is SVGAGI in the germline V gene. CDR3: CASTRNRGASNSPLHF. Written as DNA, the CDR3 is TGTGCCAGCACACGCAATAGGGGGGCGAGTAATTCACCCCTCCACTTT.